One sample yielded the 25 T cell receptor beta chains listed below, sequenced in a study of blood T cell repertoires in COVID-19. The method was immunoSEQ multiplex PCR; TCRdb's version includes in-frame clones alone and lacks a portion of them. The data hold 650,000 to 800,000 clones, with 85% to 90% observed a single time. Sequenced: peripheral blood. The receptor set was obtained from a woman younger than 30 with acute or convalescent COVID-19.

CDR3 residues: CASSLFPSGNTIYF. The CDR3 DNA follows: TGCGCCAGCAGCTTGTTTCCCTCCGGAAACACCATATATTTT. The rearrangement links TRBV5-1 to TRBJ1-3; D gene unclear. Trimming cost V 1 base and J 4 bases, with 9 bases left between them. Germline CDR1 reads SGHRS; CDR2 reads YFSETQ. This CDR3 is built from 14 residues. The whole variable domain, remainder taken from reference TRBV5-1 and TRBJ1-3, is KAGVTQTPRYLIKTRGQQVTLSCSPISGHRSVSWYQQTPGQGLQFLFEYFSETQRNKGNFPGRFSGRQFSNSRSEMNVSTLELGDSALYLCASSLFPSGNTIYFGEGSWLTVV.

The chain employs TRBV7-8 and TRBJ1-2; D unresolved. The germline gives CDR1 SGHVS, CDR2 FQNEAQ. There are 13 residues in the CDR3. V dropped 5 bases and J dropped 6 bases, with 13 bases sitting between them. In DNA, the CDR3 is TGTGCCAGCAGCCCTTTAAGAGGAAATGGCTACACCTTC. As protein: CASSPLRGNGYTF.

The chain links TRBV12-5 to TRBJ1-2; D remains unclear. CDR1 and CDR2 from the germline V gene are LGHNT and FRNRAP. CDR3 size: 16 residues. V lost 3 bases and J 5 bases, leaving 19 bases between the germline ends. CDR3 protein: CASGLSKADFTYGYTF. In nucleotides, the CDR3 is TGTGCTAGTGGTTTATCCAAGGCAGACTTTACGTATGGCTACACCTTC.

On this clone itself: Other nucleotide sequences from this sample produce the same CDR3. The chain is built from TRBV30 and TRBJ1-3, with TRBD1 matching over 7 bases. CDR3 length: 13 amino acids. Germline trimming cut 0 bases from V and 7 bases from J; bases unmatched to any gene: 3. Germline assignment: CDR1 GTSNPN and CDR2 SVGIG (reference sequence). The CDR3 coding sequence is TGTGCCTGGAGTGTAAGCAGGGGGAACACCATATATTTT. It encodes CAWSVSRGNTIYF.

V and J are TRBV3-1 (or the pseudogene TRBV3-2) and TRBJ2-1; TRBD2 is a possible D gene (5 bases). Germline V gives CDR1 LGHDT, CDR2 YNNKEL (reference sequence). This CDR3 is 14 amino acids long. Deletions cut 4 bases from V and 10 bases from J, with 17 bases between. The CDR3 DNA follows: TGTGCCAGCAGCCGGTCGGACTCTTCGACCGAGCAGTTCTTC. Translated, it gives CASSRSDSSTEQFF.

The rearrangement links TRBV14 to TRBJ2-1, with 8 nucleotides matching TRBD1. The CDR3 contains 15 residues. V dropped 4 bases and J dropped 2; count of bases not matched to a gene: 4. Looked up from germline, CDR1 is SGHDN and CDR2 is FVKESK. CDR3 amino acids: CASSPTGVAYNEQFF. CDR3 DNA: TGTGCCAGCAGCCCGACAGGGGTGGCCTACAATGAGCAGTTCTTC.

The V gene is TRBV7-6, the J gene TRBJ2-5, with TRBD2 identical over 13 bases. The junction had 7 bases not matched to a gene; V was cut back by 4 bases and J by 5 bases. The CDR3 covers 16 residues. The V gene's germline CDR1 is SGHVS and CDR2 FNYEAQ. The CDR3: CASSSGLAGAPETQYF. The CDR3 bases are TGTGCCAGCAGCTCCGGACTAGCGGGGGCCCCGGAGACCCAGTACTTC.

The chain links TRBV7-9 to TRBJ1-2; a possible D gene is TRBD1 (5 bases). V lost 5 bases and J 4 bases, leaving 8 bases between the germline ends. The CDR3 length is 12 residues. Germline lookup yields CDR1 SEHNR and CDR2 FQNEAQ (reference sequence). The CDR3 nucleotides are TGTGCCAGCAGCGGAGACAGCTATGGCTACACCTTC. Its translation is CASSGDSYGYTF.

The chain uses TRBV28 and TRBJ1-6; D call uncertain. The germline gives CDR1 MDHEN, CDR2 SYDVKM. The CDR3 is 13 amino acids. Trimming stripped 5 bases from V and 10 bases from J, with 12 bases between. CDR3 protein: CASSLDSISPLHF. Written as DNA, the CDR3 is TGTGCCAGCAGTCTGGACTCTATCTCACCCCTCCACTTT.

This chain uses TRBV6-5 with TRBJ1-1; 11 positions agree with TRBD1. CDR3 length: 15 residues. The J segment lost 5 bases and the V segment lost 7 bases, leaving 9 bases of the junction unmatched. Germline V CDR1 and CDR2: MNHEY, SVGAGI. The CDR3 spells CASTTWGQGGTEAFF. The CDR3 nucleotides are TGTGCCAGCACTACCTGGGGACAGGGGGGAACTGAAGCTTTCTTT.

J is TRBJ1-2 and V is TRBV6-2 or TRBV6-3; D is unclear. The germline V and J ends were trimmed by 5 bases and 4 bases, with 14 bases remaining between them. Germline V CDR1 and CDR2: MNHEY, SVGEGT. The CDR3 totals 14 residues. The DNA for the CDR3 is TGTGCCAGCAGTCCAGACGGACTGGGCTATGGCTACACCTTC. The encoded protein is CASSPDGLGYGYTF.

This chain uses TRBV11-2 with TRBJ2-7; TRBD1 matches 7 bases. V lost 5 bases and J lost 2; bases outside the gene matches: 12. CDR1 SGHAT and CDR2 FQNNGV come from the germline V gene. The length of the CDR3 is 16 residues. In DNA, the CDR3 is TGTGCCAGCAGCCTGACGGTGACAGGGTCGGCCTACGAGCAGTACTTC. It is translated as CASSLTVTGSAYEQYF. The full variable domain, in which reference TRBV11-2 and TRBJ2-7 provide the parts outside the CDR3, is EAGVAQSPRYKIIEKRQSVAFWCNPISGHATLYWYQQILGQGPKLLIQFQNNGVVDDSQLPKDRFSAERLKGVDSTLKIQPAKLEDSAVYLCASSLTVTGSAYEQYFGPGTRLTVT.

In its sample, this clone was seen once. The chain recombines TRBV5-5 with TRBJ2-3; TRBD1 matches at 7 bases. The CDR3 runs 15 residues. Trimming removed 2 bases from V and 2 bases from J; junction bases left unmatched: 5. Germline CDR1 SGHKS, CDR2 YYEKEE (reference sequence). Here the CDR3 reads CASSLWDSFTDTQYF. CDR3 sequence (DNA): TGTGCCAGCAGCTTATGGGACAGCTTCACAGATACGCAGTATTTT.

This clone was seen only once. The chain employs TRBV6-5 and TRBJ1-1; TRBD1 aligns across 7 bases. CDR3 length equals 14 residues. Germline V gene data show CDR1 as MNHEY and CDR2 as SVGAGI. With V trimmed by 8 bases and J by 0 bases, 6 bases remained unmatched. The CDR3 region is CASLGDSMNTEAFF. For the CDR3, the DNA is TGTGCCAGCTTGGGGGACAGCATGAACACTGAAGCTTTCTTT.

V and J are TRBV15 and TRBJ1-1, with D tentatively TRBD1 (5 bases). V lost 3 bases, J lost 0 bases, and 8 bases lay in between. This CDR3 has 14 residues. Germline assignment: CDR1 LNHNV and CDR2 YYDKDF (reference sequence). CDR3 in amino acids: CATSRGGMNTEAFF. The DNA for the CDR3 is TGTGCCACCAGCAGGGGGGGAATGAACACTGAAGCTTTCTTT.

This chain uses TRBV6-5 with TRBJ1-3; D is unresolved. Germline V gene sequence: CDR1 MNHEY, CDR2 SVGAGI. This CDR3 is 16 amino acids long. Deletions cut 3 bases from V and 0 bases from J, with 12 bases between. The CDR3 DNA reads TGTGCCAGCAGTTATAGCGGGGTGAGCTCTGGAAACACCATATATTTT. Its translation: CASSYSGVSSGNTIYF.

V and J are TRBV7-2 and TRBJ1-2; D is unclear. CDR1 is SGHTA and CDR2 is FQGNSA in the germline V gene. Trimming removed 0 bases at V and 3 bases at J, with 11 bases between. The CDR3 is 15 amino acids. The CDR3 nucleotides read TGTGCCAGCAGCTTAGCAGGAAAACGGGACTATGGCTACACCTTC. Protein: CASSLAGKRDYGYTF.

The V and J genes are TRBV5-4 and TRBJ2-5; D not resolved. CDR1 is SGHNT and CDR2 is YYREEE in the germline V gene (reference sequence). The CDR3 length is 13 residues. V lost 2 bases to trimming and J lost 5 bases, with 10 bases between them. The CDR3 DNA sequence: TGTGCCAGCAGCTTTGTCGTCTCGGAGACCCAGTACTTC. It specifies CASSFVVSETQYF.

The CDR3 reads CASRLRGGLGEQYF. CDR3 sequence (DNA): TGTGCCAGCAGACTAAGGGGGGGTCTAGGTGAGCAGTACTTC. The rearrangement links TRBV28 to TRBJ2-7, with D possibly being TRBD2 (7 bases). Germline V gives CDR1 MDHEN, CDR2 SYDVKM. This CDR3 has 14 residues. V was pared by 6 bases and J by 7 bases, with 19 bases between.

The chain combines TRBV14 with TRBJ1-1; the D gene is possibly TRBD1 (6 bases). Between the trimmed V and J ends, which lost 1 base and 2 bases, there was a span of 14 bases. Germline CDR1 reads SGHDN; CDR2 reads FVKESK. The CDR3 is made up of 16 amino acids. The CDR3 nucleotides read TGTGCCAGCAGCCAAGGGAGACAGGTTCTCAACACTGAAGCTTTCTTT. Protein product: CASSQGRQVLNTEAFF.

J is TRBJ1-5 and V is TRBV19, with D possibly TRBD1 on 6 matching bases. The CDR3 has 14 amino acids. V was clipped by 5 bases and J by 7 bases, with 15 bases between them. Germline CDR1 LNHDA, CDR2 SQIVND (reference sequence). DNA for the CDR3: TGTGCCAGTAGTTGGGCAGGGGTAGCGCAGCCCCAGCATTTT. Amino acid sequence: CASSWAGVAQPQHF.

The chain joins TRBV7-9 to TRBJ1-2; perhaps TRBD1 as D (5 bases). CDR1 is SEHNR and CDR2 is FQNEAQ in the germline V gene (reference sequence). The V end lost 3 bases, the J end lost 0 bases, and 14 bases lay between the germline ends. This CDR3 region has 16 residues. This CDR3 is CASSLAGQWTNYGYTF. The CDR3 DNA reads TGTGCCAGCAGCTTGGCGGGGCAGTGGACTAACTATGGCTACACCTTC.

The chain couples TRBV19 to TRBJ2-6; tentative D call: TRBD1 (5 bases). The V and J ends lost 7 bases and 2 bases respectively, with 21 bases between them. Germline assignment: CDR1 LNHDA and CDR2 SQIVND (reference sequence). The CDR3 has 18 residues. CDR3 in amino acids: CASNPRQMGLAGANVLTF. The DNA of the CDR3 is TGTGCCAGTAATCCGCGACAGATGGGGTTAGCTGGGGCCAACGTCCTGACTTTC.

The chain joins TRBV9 to TRBJ1-3, with unresolved D. Per the germline V gene, CDR1 is SGDLS and CDR2 is YYNGEE. V shed 0 bases and J shed 6 bases, with 10 bases lying between them. CDR3 length: 14 residues. CDR3 residues: CASSVDSLVNTIYF. CDR3 DNA sequence: TGTGCCAGCAGCGTAGACAGCTTGGTAAACACCATATATTTT.

The rearrangement links TRBV6-1 to TRBJ1-2, with D possibly being TRBD1 (6 bases). The ends were cut back, 3 bases at V and 2 bases at J, with 16 bases in the middle. The CDR3 runs to 16 residues. Germline assignment: CDR1 MNHNS and CDR2 SASEGT. CDR3 nucleotide sequence: TGTGCCAGCAGTGATTTTACAGGGCTGGGGAACTATGGCTACACCTTC. This gives the protein CASSDFTGLGNYGYTF.